Listed below are T cell receptor beta chains from one sample, sequenced in a study of metastatic and nonmetastatic thyroid tumors. TCRdb re-called clones from the PCR reads using MiXCR. The table records 45,000 to 50,000 clones, around 25% of them present only once. Sequences were obtained from blood. These receptor sequences come from a male donor with papillary thyroid cancer or a benign thyroid nodule (not recorded which). Some clones in this sample may be carry-over from other donors' samples. Both conserved end residues are part of each CDR3. The order of the fields is V gene, J gene, D gene, clone size, CDR3 length, CDR3 DNA, CDR3 protein. The D gene is left open where the match is weak. The size entry is marked missing in some rows and otherwise reads once, few, many or a size class.

v_gene: TRBV19; j_gene: TRBJ1-5; d_gene: .; abundance: few; len: 12; CDR3nt: TGTGCCACCTGGGACAACAATCAGCCCCAGCATTTT; CDR3aa: CATWDNNQPQHF
v_gene: TRBV6-1; j_gene: TRBJ1-6; d_gene: TRBD1; abundance: few; len: 14; CDR3nt: TGTGCCAGCAGTCGTGACAGGGTTGATACACCCCTCCACTTT; CDR3aa: CASSRDRVDTPLHF
v_gene: TRBV6-1; j_gene: TRBJ2-7; d_gene: .; abundance: few; len: 14; CDR3nt: TGTGCCAGCAGTGAAAGGACAGCAAATGGCCAGCAGTACTTC; CDR3aa: CASSERTANGQQYF
v_gene: TRBV11-1; j_gene: TRBJ2-3; d_gene: .; abundance: .; len: 15; CDR3nt: TGTGCCAGCACCCCTCCACTAGCCAGGCAAAATACGCAGTATTTT; CDR3aa: CASTPPLARQNTQYF
v_gene: TRBV4-1; j_gene: TRBJ2-2; d_gene: .; abundance: many; len: 14; CDR3nt: TGCGCCAGCAGCCAAGTTTCGGGAGCCGGGGAGCTGTTTTTT; CDR3aa: CASSQVSGAGELFF
v_gene: TRBV18; j_gene: TRBJ2-7; d_gene: .; abundance: medium-sized; len: 16; CDR3nt: TGTGCCAGCTCACCGGGAGCGAGCGCGAGGGTATGGGAGCAGTACTTC; CDR3aa: CASSPGASARVWEQYF
v_gene: TRBV2; j_gene: TRBJ1-1; d_gene: TRBD1; abundance: .; len: 14; CDR3nt: TGTGCCAGCATTAGACAGGGTTGGAACACTGAATCTTTCTTT; CDR3aa: CASIRQGWNTESFF
v_gene: TRBV3-1; j_gene: TRBJ1-5; d_gene: .; abundance: .; len: 13; CDR3nt: TGTGCCAGCGGGTTAATAGGAGATCAGCCCCAGCATTTT; CDR3aa: CASGLIGDQPQHF
v_gene: TRBV14; j_gene: TRBJ2-5; d_gene: .; abundance: .; len: 14; CDR3nt: TGTGCCAGCAGCCAGTACCGGGACGGAGAGACCCAGTACTTC; CDR3aa: CASSQYRDGETQYF
v_gene: TRBV20-1; j_gene: TRBJ2-1; d_gene: TRBD2; abundance: .; len: 14; CDR3nt: TGCAGTGCTAGAGAGGCGGGAGGGTCACCGATCGAGTTCTTC; CDR3aa: CSAREAGGSPIEFF
v_gene: TRBV18; j_gene: TRBJ2-3; d_gene: .; abundance: .; len: 14; CDR3nt: TGTGCCAGCTCACCATCCCTCATGAAGGATACGCAGTATTTT; CDR3aa: CASSPSLMKDTQYF
v_gene: TRBV5-6; j_gene: TRBJ1-6; d_gene: .; abundance: many; len: 14; CDR3nt: TGTGCCAGCAGCGCCAGGGGTTGGGGTTCACCCCTCCACTTT; CDR3aa: CASSARGWGSPLHF
v_gene: TRBV12-3/TRBV12-4; j_gene: TRBJ2-1; d_gene: TRBD1; abundance: .; len: 13; CDR3nt: TGTGCCAGCAGTCCGGGACAGGGGGCTGAGCAGTTCTTC; CDR3aa: CASSPGQGAEQFF
v_gene: TRBV30; j_gene: TRBJ2-5; d_gene: TRBD2; abundance: .; len: 13; CDR3nt: TGTGCCTGGAGTCGTAGCGGGCAAGAGACCCAGTACTTC; CDR3aa: CAWSRSGQETQYF
v_gene: TRBV13; j_gene: TRBJ2-7; d_gene: .; abundance: many; len: 16; CDR3nt: TGTGCCAGCAGCTTAGGGGGCGGGATCATCTCCTACGAGCAGTACTTC; CDR3aa: CASSLGGGIISYEQYF
v_gene: TRBV28; j_gene: TRBJ2-2; d_gene: .; abundance: .; len: 15; CDR3nt: TGTGCCAGCACCCAGGACCGGGAAAGCTCCCGGGAGCTGTTTTTT; CDR3aa: CASTQDRESSRELFF
v_gene: TRBV2; j_gene: TRBJ2-5; d_gene: .; abundance: many; len: 18; CDR3nt: TGTGCCAGCAACCCCCCGGGTGGGTTCACGAGGGTTGGAGAGACCCAGTACTTC; CDR3aa: CASNPPGGFTRVGETQYF
v_gene: TRBV6-5; j_gene: TRBJ1-6; d_gene: .; abundance: few; len: 18; CDR3nt: TGTGCCAGCAGTTACTCGATAAGGTCGGGGGATAGGAATTCACCCCTCCACTTT; CDR3aa: CASSYSIRSGDRNSPLHF
v_gene: TRBV7-2; j_gene: TRBJ1-6; d_gene: .; abundance: .; len: 14; CDR3nt: TGTGCCAGCAGCTTAGAGCCCTCGGGGACACCCCTCCACTTT; CDR3aa: CASSLEPSGTPLHF
v_gene: TRBV30; j_gene: TRBJ1-2; d_gene: .; abundance: .; len: 11; CDR3nt: TGTGCCGGAGGCCGGAGGATGGGCTACACCTTC; CDR3aa: CAGGRRMGYTF
v_gene: TRBV20-1; j_gene: TRBJ2-1; d_gene: TRBD2; abundance: many; len: 14; CDR3nt: TGCAGTGCCCGAGCGGGAGTGACCTACAATGAGCAGTTCTTC; CDR3aa: CSARAGVTYNEQFF
v_gene: TRBV13; j_gene: TRBJ2-1; d_gene: TRBD2; abundance: many; len: 15; CDR3nt: TGTGCCAGCAGCCCATGGACTAGCGGATACAATGAGCAGTTCTTC; CDR3aa: CASSPWTSGYNEQFF
v_gene: TRBV12-5; j_gene: TRBJ2-1; d_gene: .; abundance: many; len: 15; CDR3nt: TGTGCTAGTGGTCATTCGCGATCAGCTCGGAATGAGCAGTTCTTC; CDR3aa: CASGHSRSARNEQFF
v_gene: TRBV18; j_gene: TRBJ2-5; d_gene: .; abundance: .; len: 15; CDR3nt: TGTGCCAGCTCACCACAGAAGACATCCTGGGAGACCCAGTACTTC; CDR3aa: CASSPQKTSWETQYF
v_gene: TRBV11-2; j_gene: TRBJ1-1; d_gene: .; abundance: .; len: 12; CDR3nt: TGTGCCAGCAGTCCGGCGTGGGATGAAGCTTTCTTT; CDR3aa: CASSPAWDEAFF
v_gene: TRBV29-1; j_gene: TRBJ2-5; d_gene: TRBD2; abundance: many; len: 15; CDR3nt: TGCAGCGTTGAACTAGCGGGAGGGGTACAAGAGACCCAGTACTTC; CDR3aa: CSVELAGGVQETQYF
v_gene: TRBV5-6; j_gene: TRBJ2-3; d_gene: TRBD2; abundance: .; len: 15; CDR3nt: TGTGCCAGCAGCTTCCGGACTAGCGACACAGATACGCAGTATTTT; CDR3aa: CASSFRTSDTDTQYF
v_gene: TRBV11-2; j_gene: TRBJ2-2; d_gene: TRBD2; abundance: .; len: 14; CDR3nt: TGTGCCAGCAGCTTGGTTAGCGGGAGAAGGGAGCTGTTTTTT; CDR3aa: CASSLVSGRRELFF
v_gene: TRBV6-1; j_gene: TRBJ2-7; d_gene: TRBD1; abundance: few; len: 15; CDR3nt: TGTGCCAGCGGGTGGCCTGGGACAGGGTCCCACGAGCAGTACTTC; CDR3aa: CASGWPGTGSHEQYF
v_gene: TRBV20-1; j_gene: TRBJ1-1; d_gene: TRBD1; abundance: once; len: 16; CDR3nt: TGCAGTGCTAGTCCCCGGGACAGACCTATGAACACTGAAGCTTTCTTT; CDR3aa: CSASPRDRPMNTEAFF
v_gene: TRBV11-2; j_gene: TRBJ1-3; d_gene: .; abundance: many; len: 14; CDR3nt: TGTGCCAGCAGCTTAGGCGCCTCTGGAAACACCATATATTTT; CDR3aa: CASSLGASGNTIYF
v_gene: TRBV7-9; j_gene: TRBJ1-3; d_gene: .; abundance: many; len: 13; CDR3nt: TGTGCCAGCAGCCACACGTCTGGAAACACCATATATTTT; CDR3aa: CASSHTSGNTIYF
v_gene: TRBV7-9; j_gene: TRBJ1-4; d_gene: TRBD1; abundance: many; len: 15; CDR3nt: TGTGCCAGCAGCGCGGACAGGGGAACTAATGAAAAACTGTTTTTT; CDR3aa: CASSADRGTNEKLFF
v_gene: TRBV2; j_gene: TRBJ2-5; d_gene: TRBD2; abundance: many; len: 17; CDR3nt: TGTGCCAGCCTACTGGGGGGCCTAGCGGGAGGGCAAGAGACCCAGTACTTC; CDR3aa: CASLLGGLAGGQETQYF
v_gene: TRBV2; j_gene: TRBJ1-5; d_gene: .; abundance: many; len: 15; CDR3nt: TGTGCCAGCAATTACGGACCCCTTAGCAATCAGCCCCAGCATTTT; CDR3aa: CASNYGPLSNQPQHF
v_gene: TRBV7-9; j_gene: TRBJ2-2; d_gene: .; abundance: many; len: 14; CDR3nt: TGTGCCAGCAGCCCCTCCCCGGGGGCCGGGGAGCTGTTTTTT; CDR3aa: CASSPSPGAGELFF